Below, 5 T cell receptor beta chains from the same sample are listed, as sequenced in a study of T cell responses to AZD1222 COVID-19 vaccine. The protocol was immunoSEQ multiplex PCR, while the TCRdb copy is restricted to in-frame clones and leaves out a portion. The table records about 130,000 clones, 70% to 90% of them present only once. This specimen was peripheral blood, taken 28 days after the second dose of the MenACWY control vaccine. The receptors come from an adult who received the MenACWY meningococcal vaccine as a control.

The chain joins TRBV5-6 to TRBJ1-5; 7 nucleotides match TRBD1. V lost 4 bases and J lost 0; bases outside the gene matches: 4. The CDR3 runs to 15 residues. Germline V CDR1 and CDR2: SGHDT, YYEEEE. The CDR3 DNA follows: TGTGCCAGCAGCGTAAACAGGGGTAGCAATCAGCCCCAGCATTTT. It yields the protein CASSVNRGSNQPQHF.

The V call is TRBV30, the J call TRBJ1-2; the D gene is possibly TRBD1 (6 bases). Trimming pared 0 bases from V and 4 bases from J, leaving 12 bases between. Germline-derived CDR1 and CDR2 are GTSNPN and SVGIG (reference sequence). This CDR3 is built from 14 residues. The CDR3 DNA sequence: TGTGCCTGGAGTGTTCCGGGACACGCCTATGGCTACACCTTC. Its protein is CAWSVPGHAYGYTF.

The V gene is TRBV7-9, the J gene TRBJ2-5, with D perhaps given as TRBD1 or TRBD2 (6 bases each). Between the trimmed V and J ends, which lost 4 bases and 5 bases, there was a span of 11 bases. CDR3 size: 13 residues. The germline V gene has CDR1 SEHNR and CDR2 FQNEAQ (reference sequence). The CDR3 DNA sequence: TGTGCCAGCAGCTCCTCGGGGGCGGAGACCCAGTACTTC. It translates to CASSSSGAETQYF.

The chain has TRBV12-3 or TRBV12-4 and TRBJ1-5, with D perhaps TRBD1 (5 bases). Trimming left V 1 base short and J 11 bases short, with 9 bases between. The CDR3 contains 12 residues. CDR3 nucleotide sequence: TGTGCCAGCAGTTTAGGGGACTGGACCCAGCATTTT. It translates to CASSLGDWTQHF.

V and J are TRBV4-2 and TRBJ2-5; 7 bases fit TRBD1. This CDR3 comprises 15 residues. The V gene's germline CDR1 is LGHNA and CDR2 YNFKEQ. Trimming removed 0 bases from V and 0 bases from J; junction bases left unmatched: 1. The CDR3 sequence is CASSQEGQDQETQYF. The CDR3 DNA sequence: TGTGCCAGCAGCCAAGAAGGACAGGACCAAGAGACCCAGTACTTC.